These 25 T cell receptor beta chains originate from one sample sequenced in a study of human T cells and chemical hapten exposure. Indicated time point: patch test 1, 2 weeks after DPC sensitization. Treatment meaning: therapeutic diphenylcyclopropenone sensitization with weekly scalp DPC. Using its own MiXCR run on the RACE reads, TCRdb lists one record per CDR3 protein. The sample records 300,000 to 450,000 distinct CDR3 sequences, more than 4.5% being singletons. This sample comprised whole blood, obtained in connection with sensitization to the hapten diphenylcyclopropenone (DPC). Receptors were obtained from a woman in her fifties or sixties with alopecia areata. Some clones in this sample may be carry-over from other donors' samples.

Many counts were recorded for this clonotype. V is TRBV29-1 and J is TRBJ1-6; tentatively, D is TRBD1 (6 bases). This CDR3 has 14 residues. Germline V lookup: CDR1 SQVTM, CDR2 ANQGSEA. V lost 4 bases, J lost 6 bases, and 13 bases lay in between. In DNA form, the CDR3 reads TGCAGCGTTGTTGTGGCAGGGGCTAATTCACCCCTCCACTTT. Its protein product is CSVVVAGANSPLHF.

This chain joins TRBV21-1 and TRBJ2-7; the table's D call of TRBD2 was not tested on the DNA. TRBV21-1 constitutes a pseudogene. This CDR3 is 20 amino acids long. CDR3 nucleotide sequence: TGTGCCAGCAGCCCCTGGGAGGACCGGCGGATAGTAATTCCATCCTACGAGCAGTACTTC. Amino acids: CASSPWEDRRIVIPSYEQYF.

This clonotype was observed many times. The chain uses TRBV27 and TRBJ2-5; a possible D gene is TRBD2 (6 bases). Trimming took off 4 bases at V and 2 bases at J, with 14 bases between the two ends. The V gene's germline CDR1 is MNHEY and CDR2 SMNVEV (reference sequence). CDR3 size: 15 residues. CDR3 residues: CASSSSPAGQETQYF. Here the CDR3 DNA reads TGTGCCAGCAGTTCCAGCCCAGCGGGTCAAGAGACCCAGTACTTC.

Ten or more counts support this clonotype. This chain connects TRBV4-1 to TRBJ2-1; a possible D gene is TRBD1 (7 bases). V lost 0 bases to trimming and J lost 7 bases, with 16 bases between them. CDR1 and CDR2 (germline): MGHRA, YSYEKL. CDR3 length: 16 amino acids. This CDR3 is CASSQDLGRGVNEQFF. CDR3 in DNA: TGCGCCAGCAGCCAAGATCTAGGCAGGGGGGTTAATGAGCAGTTCTTC.

This CDR3 reads CSVEYRGWGSYGYTF. DNA of the CDR3: TGCAGCGTTGAGTATAGGGGATGGGGCTCCTATGGCTACACCTTC. This rearrangement joins TRBV29-1 to TRBJ1-2; D is possibly TRBD1 (5 bases). This CDR3 spans 15 amino acids. The V end lost 3 bases, the J end lost 4 bases, and 18 bases lay between the germline ends. Germline V gives CDR1 SQVTM, CDR2 ANQGSEA.

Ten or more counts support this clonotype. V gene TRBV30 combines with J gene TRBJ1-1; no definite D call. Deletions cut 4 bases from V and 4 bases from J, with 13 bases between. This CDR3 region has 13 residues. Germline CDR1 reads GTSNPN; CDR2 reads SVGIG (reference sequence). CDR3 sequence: CAWNENEGTEAFF. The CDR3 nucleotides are TGTGCCTGGAACGAGAATGAGGGCACTGAAGCTTTCTTT.

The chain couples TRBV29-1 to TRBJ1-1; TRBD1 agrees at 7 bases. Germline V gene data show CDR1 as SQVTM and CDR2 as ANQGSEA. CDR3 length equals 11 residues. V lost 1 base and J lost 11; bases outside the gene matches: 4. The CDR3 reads CSVEGPGGAFF. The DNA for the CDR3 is TGCAGCGTTGAAGGTCCAGGGGGGGCTTTCTTT.

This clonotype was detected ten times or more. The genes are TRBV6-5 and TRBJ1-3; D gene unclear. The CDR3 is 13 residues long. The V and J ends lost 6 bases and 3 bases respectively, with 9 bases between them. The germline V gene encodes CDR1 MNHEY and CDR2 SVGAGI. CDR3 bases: TGTGCCAGCAGACTCACCTTTGGAAACACCATATATTTT. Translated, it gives CASRLTFGNTIYF.

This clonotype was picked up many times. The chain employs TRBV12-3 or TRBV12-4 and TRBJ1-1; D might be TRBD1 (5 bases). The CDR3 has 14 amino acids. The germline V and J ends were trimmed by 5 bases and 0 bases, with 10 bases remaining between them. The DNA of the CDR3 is TGTGCCAGCAGTCTAGACAGCATGAACACTGAAGCTTTCTTT. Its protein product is CASSLDSMNTEAFF.

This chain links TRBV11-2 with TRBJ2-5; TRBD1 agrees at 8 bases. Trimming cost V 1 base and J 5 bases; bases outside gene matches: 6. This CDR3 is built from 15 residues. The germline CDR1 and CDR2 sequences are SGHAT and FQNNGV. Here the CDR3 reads CASSLVERDRETQYF. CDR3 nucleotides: TGTGCCAGCAGCTTAGTGGAGAGGGACAGGGAGACCCAGTACTTC.

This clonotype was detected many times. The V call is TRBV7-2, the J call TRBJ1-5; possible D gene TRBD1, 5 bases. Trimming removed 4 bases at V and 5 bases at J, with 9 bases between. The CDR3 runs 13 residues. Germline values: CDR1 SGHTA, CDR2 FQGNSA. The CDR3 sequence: CASSYTQDQPQHF. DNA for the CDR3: TGTGCCAGCAGCTATACACAGGATCAGCCCCAGCATTTT.

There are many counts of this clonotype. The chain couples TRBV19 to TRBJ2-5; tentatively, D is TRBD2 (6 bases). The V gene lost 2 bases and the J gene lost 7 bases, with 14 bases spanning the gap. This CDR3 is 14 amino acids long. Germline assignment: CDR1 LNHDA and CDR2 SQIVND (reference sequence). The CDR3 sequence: CASSILAVGGTQYF. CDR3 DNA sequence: TGTGCCAGTAGTATATTAGCGGTCGGAGGGACCCAGTACTTC.

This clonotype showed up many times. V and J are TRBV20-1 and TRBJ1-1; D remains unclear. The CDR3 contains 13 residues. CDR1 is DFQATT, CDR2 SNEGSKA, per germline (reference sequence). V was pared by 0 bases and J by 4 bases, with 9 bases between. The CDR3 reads CSARDTLATEAFF. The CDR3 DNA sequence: TGCAGTGCTAGAGATACCTTGGCCACTGAAGCTTTCTTT.

The CDR3 sequence: CASGYRGRNSPLHF. CDR3 nucleotides: TGTGCCAGCGGATACAGGGGGCGAAATTCACCCCTCCACTTT. J is TRBJ1-6 and V is TRBV28; 9 nucleotides match TRBD1. The CDR3 spans 14 residues. Germline CDR1 MDHEN, CDR2 SYDVKM. J was trimmed by 7 bases and V by 8 bases; bases with no gene match: 6.

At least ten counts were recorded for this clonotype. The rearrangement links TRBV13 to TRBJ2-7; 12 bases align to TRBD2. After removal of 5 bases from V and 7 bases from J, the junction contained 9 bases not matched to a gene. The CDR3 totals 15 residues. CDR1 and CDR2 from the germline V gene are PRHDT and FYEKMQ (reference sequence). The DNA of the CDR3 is TGTGCCAGCAGCCCTCGACTAGCGGGAGTAAGGGAGCAGTACTTC. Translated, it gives CASSPRLAGVREQYF.

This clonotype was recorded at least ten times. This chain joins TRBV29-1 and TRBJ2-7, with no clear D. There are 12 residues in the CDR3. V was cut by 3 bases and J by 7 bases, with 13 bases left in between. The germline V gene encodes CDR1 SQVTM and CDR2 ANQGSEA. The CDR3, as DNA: TGCAGCGTTGATTCGGGTCCGAGGGAGCAGTACTTC. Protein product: CSVDSGPREQYF.

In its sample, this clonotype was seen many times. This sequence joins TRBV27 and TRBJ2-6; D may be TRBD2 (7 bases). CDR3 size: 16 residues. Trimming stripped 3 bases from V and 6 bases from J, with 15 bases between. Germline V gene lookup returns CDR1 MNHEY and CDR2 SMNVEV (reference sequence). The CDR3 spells CASSFGSGGLANVLTF. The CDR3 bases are TGTGCCAGCAGTTTCGGGTCGGGGGGCCTGGCCAACGTCCTGACTTTC.

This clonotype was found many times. CDR3 nucleotides: TGTGCCAGCAGCCTTGGACTAGCGGGAGGGGATGAGCAGTTCTTC. Translation: CASSLGLAGGDEQFF. The chain combines TRBV12-3 or TRBV12-4 with TRBJ2-1, with 15 nucleotides matching TRBD2. The CDR3 spans 15 residues. Trimming cost V 6 bases and J 8 bases; bases outside gene matches: 5.

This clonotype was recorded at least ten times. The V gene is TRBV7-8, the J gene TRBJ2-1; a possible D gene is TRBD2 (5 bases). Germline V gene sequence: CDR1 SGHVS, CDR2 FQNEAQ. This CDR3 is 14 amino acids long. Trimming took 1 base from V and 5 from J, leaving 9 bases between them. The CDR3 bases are TGTGCCAGCAGCTTAGTAGCCGGGGACAATGAGCAGTTCTTC. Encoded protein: CASSLVAGDNEQFF.

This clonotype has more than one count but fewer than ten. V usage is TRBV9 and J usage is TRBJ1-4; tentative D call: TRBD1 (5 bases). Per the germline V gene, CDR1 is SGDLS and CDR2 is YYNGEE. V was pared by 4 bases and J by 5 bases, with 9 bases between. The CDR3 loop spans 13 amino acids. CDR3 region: CASSTDTNEKLFF. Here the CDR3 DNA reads TGTGCCAGCAGCACGGACACGAATGAAAAACTGTTTTTT.

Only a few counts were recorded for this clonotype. The chain's CDR3 is CASQDGTTNEKLFF. CDR3 sequence (DNA): TGTGCCAGTCAGGACGGCACAACTAATGAAAAACTGTTTTTT. V and J are TRBV28 and TRBJ1-4; D remains ambiguous. Germline V lookup: CDR1 MDHEN, CDR2 SYDVKM. With 9 bases removed from V and 0 bases from J, the gap between germline ends came to 11 bases. The CDR3 contains 14 residues.

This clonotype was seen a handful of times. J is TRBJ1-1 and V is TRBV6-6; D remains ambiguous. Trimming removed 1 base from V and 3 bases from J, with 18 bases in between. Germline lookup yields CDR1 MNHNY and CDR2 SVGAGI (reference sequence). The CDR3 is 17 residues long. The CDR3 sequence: CASSYYPPPDTDTEAFF. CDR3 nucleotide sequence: TGTGCCAGCAGTTACTACCCCCCGCCCGATACAGACACTGAAGCTTTCTTT.

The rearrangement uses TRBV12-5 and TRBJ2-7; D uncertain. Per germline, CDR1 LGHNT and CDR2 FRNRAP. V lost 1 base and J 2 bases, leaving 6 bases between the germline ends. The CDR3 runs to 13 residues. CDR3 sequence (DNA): TGTGCTAGTGGTTTGGGGGCGCCCTACGAGCAGTACTTC. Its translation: CASGLGAPYEQYF.

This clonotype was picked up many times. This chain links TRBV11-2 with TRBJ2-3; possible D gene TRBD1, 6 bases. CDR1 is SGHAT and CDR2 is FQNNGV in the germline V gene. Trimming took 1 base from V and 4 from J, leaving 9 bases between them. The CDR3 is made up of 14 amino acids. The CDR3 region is CASSLVGAADTQYF. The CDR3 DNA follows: TGTGCCAGCAGCTTAGTGGGGGCGGCAGATACGCAGTATTTT. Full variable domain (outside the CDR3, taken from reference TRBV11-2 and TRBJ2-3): EAGVAQSPRYKIIEKRQSVAFWCNPISGHATLYWYQQILGQGPKLLIQFQNNGVVDDSQLPKDRFSAERLKGVDSTLKIQPAKLEDSAVYLCASSLVGAADTQYFGPGTRLTVL.

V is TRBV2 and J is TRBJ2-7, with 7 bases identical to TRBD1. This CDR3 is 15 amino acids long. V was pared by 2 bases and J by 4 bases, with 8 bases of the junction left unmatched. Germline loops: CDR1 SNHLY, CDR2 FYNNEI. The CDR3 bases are TGTGCCAGCAGTGAAATTGGACCAGGGGGATACGAGCAGTACTTC. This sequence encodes CASSEIGPGGYEQYF.